This TCR beta chain was recorded in a study of T cells in Graves' hyperthyroidism and ophthalmopathy (dated by TCRdb to the late 2010s). Study-level background: Peripheral blood samples were taken at the time of initial diagnosis, prior to any treatment. The roughly 91 discovery patients were randomly divided into training and test sets at a 7:3 ratio. Prospective prediction of ophthalmopathy was tested in an independent validation cohort consisting of fewer than 20 hyperthyroidism patients and over 15 patients who later progressed to ophthalmopathy. Once sampling was done, hyperthyroidism patients were given methimazole at a starting dose of 30 mg daily, whereas ophthalmopathy patients were given high-dose intravenous methylprednisolone. TCR V-J signatures able to tell the groups apart were searched for in a discovery cohort of about a hundred patients, of whom 40 to 45 had Graves' ophthalmopathy and around 56 had stable Graves' hyperthyroidism. TCR Vbeta CDR3 sequencing of approximately 140 peripheral blood samples (43 ophthalmopathy, roughly 72 hyperthyroidism and some 17 progressor patients) is reported in the paper. In addition, the study compared T-cell repertoires in thyroid tissue and in blood from about 6 Graves' hyperthyroidism patients. What the research found in general, with its limitations: In cross-validation, a model built on a 13 V-J signature told ophthalmopathy apart from stable hyperthyroidism with approximately 91% sensitivity and around 81% specificity, and in testing the same model reached 80%/75%. Blood samples also contained most of the expanded thyroid clonotypes (frequency above 0.001), which suggests that blood repertoires may reflect thyroid immune responses. No statistical method was used to fix the sample size in advance, and group allocation was not hidden from the investigators. In validation, the model predicted progression to ophthalmopathy with 55% to 71% sensitivity and approximately 78% specificity, a median of 6.5 months before onset.

In the ophthalmopathy patients, disease was moderately to severely active, with a Clinical Activity Score of 3 or more, a NOSPECS grade of 4 or more, and a duration of less than 3 months. Patients with uncontrolled infections, other autoimmune diseases, pregnancy or lactation were excluded. Diagnoses were based on clinical symptoms, serum thyroxine and TRAb, thyroid ultrasound and orbital computed tomography. PBMCs were separated from 7.5 to 10 ml of fresh peripheral blood using Ficoll-Paque density gradient centrifugation. Total RNA was extracted with Trizol reagent, and quality was checked on an Agilent 2100 Bioanalyzer. This clonotype was counted many times. Its specific antigen is unknown. No clone much larger than this one lies a single base away; base qualities are absent. TCR beta CDR3 regions were amplified from RNA transcripts. The TCR CDR3 was subjected to a first round of RT-PCR using the HTBI primer set and the Qiagen OneStep RT-PCR kit. A second multiplex PCR round built the libraries, followed by size selection and purification. Sequencing of the libraries was done on an Illumina HiSeq2000 using paired-end 100 bp reads. In the authors' own workflow: SOAPnuke was used to process the raw data, with reads discarded if the reads contained adapters or uncalled bases, had a mean Phred below 15, or lacked an exact constant-primer or identifier match. COPE v1.2.5 was used to merge the high-quality paired reads, and each unique nucleotide sequence was defined as a clonotype. MiTCR v1.1 was used to align the clonotypes against IMGT TRBV, TRBD and TRBJ reference segments. The analysis was restricted to V-J combinations with a frequency above 0.0001, which together covered 99% to 99.2% of the repertoires. A TCS score was defined as the ratio between F50 (clonal expansion) and ExV (chaos), using BLOSUM62-based TCRdist between CDR3 peptides within each V-J. Welch's t-statistics and random forest reduced roughly 540 V-J features to roughly 13, which were used in a naive Bayes classifier (R e1071). TCRdb cleaned the public reads at Q25 with fastp, built clones with MiXCR and kept in-frame beta chains. One record per CDR3 amino acid sequence lists the most common genes and DNA. For this entry, the V and J calls and clone size follow TCRdb and not the study's own pipeline. The sample table shows approximately 600,000 distinct CDR3 sequences, and approximately 15% are seen once. 7% to 9% of the sample comes from the top ten.

This sequence was found in a woman aged 18-29 years with Graves' ophthalmopathy. The sample comprised blood.

The CDR3 is CASAVTGQNTEAFF. Read as DNA, the sequence is TGTGCCAGCGCCGTGACAGGGCAGAACACTGAAGCTTTCTTT. Recombination joined TRBV3-1 with TRBJ1-1, with 7 middle bases fitting TRBD1. Looking up the germline V gene (reference sequence) yields CDR1 LGHDT and CDR2 YNNKEL. Inclusive of the bounding cysteine and phenylalanine, the CDR3 is 14 residues long. The DNA shown is the 42-base CDR3, in frame from base 1. V has 8 bases trimmed and J has 1 base trimmed; junction bases matching no gene number 7.